This T cell receptor (beta chain) was sequenced in a study of T cells in Graves' hyperthyroidism and ophthalmopathy. The CDR3 regions of TCR beta were amplified from RNA transcripts. The TCR CDR3 was amplified in a first-round RT-PCR using the HTBI primer set. Each CDR3 protein is one row after TCRdb ran MiXCR on the multiplex PCR reads. The data contain approximately 700,000 distinct CDR3 sequences, approximately 16% of them singletons. This clonotype originated in a man between 18 and 35 years old with Graves' hyperthyroidism. Specimen: blood.

The CDR3 spells CASSAAGLQGGNTEAFF. CDR3 bases: TGTGCCAGCAGCGCCGCAGGCCTACAAGGGGGCAACACTGAAGCTTTCTTT. The gene calls are TRBV9 and TRBJ1-1; TRBD1 agrees at 7 bases. The CDR3 runs 17 residues. CDR1 is SGDLS and CDR2 is YYNGEE in the germline V gene. The J segment lost 2 bases and the V segment lost 3 bases, leaving 13 bases of the junction unmatched.